This T cell receptor beta chain was recovered during a study of T cell repertoires in cytomegalovirus infection. Study as a whole: The authors used CMV epitopes that were HLA-C-restricted (recently identified) and HLA-B-restricted (well studied). An indication of both CMV infection and matching HLA type came from public TCR beta signatures.

From the reads, TCRdb called clonotypes with MiXCR, one entry per CDR3 protein. The data contain approximately 990,000 distinct CDR3 sequences, around a third of them singletons. This clonotype was detected a few times. No antigen is known for it. CDR1 and CDR2 (germline): MDHEN, SYDVKM. This CDR3 is 15 amino acids long. V lost 5 bases, J lost 1 base, and 14 bases lay in between. Study-wide points: Identification of carriers of CMV plus the relevant HLA was performed using cumulative public TCR beta family frequency. There were HLA-C-restricted CMV-specific TCR beta clonotypes dominating the ex vivo response.

The sample consisted of cultured CD8+ T cells from PBMCs, taken from culture after CMV antigen stimulation. The gene calls are TRBV28 and TRBJ1-1; D uncertain. The TCR sequence derives from a human donor in good health (CMV status not recorded). Some clones in this sample may be carry-over from other donors' samples. The CDR3 sequence: CASSPPAVRNTEAFF. DNA of the CDR3: TGTGCCAGCAGTCCACCCGCAGTTAGGAACACTGAAGCTTTCTTT.